The source of this TCR beta chain is a study of identical twins. Findings of the study overall: Memory repertoires lacked the insertion deficit that abundant cord blood beta clonotypes showed. Compared with unrelated sharing, twin-shared out-of-frame alpha sequences had more low-probability sequences.

About this clonotype itself: As yet, its antigen is unknown.

CDR3 length: 17 residues. Germline V lookup: CDR1 SGHTA, CDR2 FQGNSA. The ends lost 4 bases at V and 2 bases at J; junction bases unmatched: 10. In TCRdb, the 5' RACE reads were re-called with MiXCR into one record per CDR3 protein. The profile shows a few hundred thousand distinct CDR3 sequences, about 13% of them singletons. The sample also formed part of further work on yellow fever vaccine responses in identical twins.

The clonotype originates from a young woman in good health. The sample comprised memory (CD45RO+) T cells sorted from blood. The V gene is TRBV7-2, the J gene TRBJ2-2, with 7 positions matching TRBD1. CDR3 DNA: TGTGCCAGCAGCTCCCAAGAAAACAGGGGTAACACCGGGGAGCTGTTTTTT. This sequence encodes CASSSQENRGNTGELFF. Filled out from reference TRBV7-2 and TRBJ2-2, the complete variable domain reads GAGVSQSPSNKVTEKGKDVELRCDPISGHTALYWYRQSLGQGLEFLIYFQGNSAPDKSGLPSDRFSAERTGGSVSTLTIQRTQQEDSAVYLCASSSQENRGNTGELFFGEGSRLTVL.